This T cell receptor beta chain was profiled in a study of shared clonotypes between healthy human individuals. At the level of the study: Per donor, CD8 memory used one plate, CD8 naive used two, CD4 memory used three and CD4 naive used three.

The CDR3 runs 16 residues. CDR1 is MGHRA and CDR2 is YSYEKL in the germline V gene. J was trimmed by 1 base and V by 5 bases; bases with no gene match: 11. CD45RO negativity and positive selection for CCR7 defined naive CD8 cells, a population that excluded terminally differentiated effector memory CD45RA+ cells. The donor cohort consisted entirely of Caucasian adults residing in Nashville, Tennessee. Repertoires were generated with immunoSEQ multiplex PCR, while TCRdb's copy carries only in-frame clones and drops some. The data contain about 2 million clones, roughly 94% of them singletons. General study points: Donors were few, which limited the genetic and exposure-history diversity represented. A generally larger estimated richness was seen in naive subsets than in memory subsets.

For this clone: Its antigen is as yet unknown.

V is TRBV4-1 and J is TRBJ2-7; 7 positions match TRBD2. The sequenced sample consisted of naive CD8+ T cells sorted from blood. The receptor was derived from a man aged 18 to 35 in good health. The CDR3 bases are TGCGCCAGCAGCTCGGGGGGAGCCGCTTTATCCTACGAGCAGTACTTC. Residues: CASSSGGAALSYEQYF.